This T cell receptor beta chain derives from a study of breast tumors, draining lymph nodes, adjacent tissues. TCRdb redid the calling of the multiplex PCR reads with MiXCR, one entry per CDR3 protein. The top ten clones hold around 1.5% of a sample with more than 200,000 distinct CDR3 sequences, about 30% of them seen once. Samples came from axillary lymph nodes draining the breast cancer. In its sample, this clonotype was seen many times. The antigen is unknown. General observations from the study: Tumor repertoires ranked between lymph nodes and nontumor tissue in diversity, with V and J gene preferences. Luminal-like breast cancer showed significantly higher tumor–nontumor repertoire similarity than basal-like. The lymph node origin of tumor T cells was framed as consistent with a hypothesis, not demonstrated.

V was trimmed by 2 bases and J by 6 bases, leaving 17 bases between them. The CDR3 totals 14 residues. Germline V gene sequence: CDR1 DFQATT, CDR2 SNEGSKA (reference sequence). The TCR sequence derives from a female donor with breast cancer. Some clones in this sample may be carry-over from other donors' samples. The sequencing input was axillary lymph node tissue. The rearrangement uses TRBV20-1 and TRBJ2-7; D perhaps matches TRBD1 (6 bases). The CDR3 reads CSARRQVRGLEQYF. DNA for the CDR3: TGCAGTGCTAGAAGACAGGTTCGAGGGCTCGAGCAGTACTTC.